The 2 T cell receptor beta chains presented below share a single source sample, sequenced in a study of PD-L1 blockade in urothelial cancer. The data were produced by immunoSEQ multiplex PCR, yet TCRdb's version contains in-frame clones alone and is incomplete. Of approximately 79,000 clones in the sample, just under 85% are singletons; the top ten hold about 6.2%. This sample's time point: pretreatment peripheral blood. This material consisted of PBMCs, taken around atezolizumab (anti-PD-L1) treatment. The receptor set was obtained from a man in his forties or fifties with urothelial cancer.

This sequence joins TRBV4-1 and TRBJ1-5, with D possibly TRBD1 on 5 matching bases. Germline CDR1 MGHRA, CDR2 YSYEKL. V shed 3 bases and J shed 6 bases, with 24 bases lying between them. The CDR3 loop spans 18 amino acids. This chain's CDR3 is CASSHREPKGESLQPQHF. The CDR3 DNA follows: TGCGCCAGCAGCCATAGGGAACCGAAAGGGGAAAGTCTTCAGCCCCAGCATTTT.

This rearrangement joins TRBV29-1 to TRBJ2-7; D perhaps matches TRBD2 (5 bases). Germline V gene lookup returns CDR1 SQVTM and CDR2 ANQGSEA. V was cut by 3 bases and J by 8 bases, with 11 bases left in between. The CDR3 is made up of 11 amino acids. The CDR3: CSVESIGKQYF. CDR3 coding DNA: TGCAGCGTTGAGTCTATCGGGAAGCAGTACTTC.